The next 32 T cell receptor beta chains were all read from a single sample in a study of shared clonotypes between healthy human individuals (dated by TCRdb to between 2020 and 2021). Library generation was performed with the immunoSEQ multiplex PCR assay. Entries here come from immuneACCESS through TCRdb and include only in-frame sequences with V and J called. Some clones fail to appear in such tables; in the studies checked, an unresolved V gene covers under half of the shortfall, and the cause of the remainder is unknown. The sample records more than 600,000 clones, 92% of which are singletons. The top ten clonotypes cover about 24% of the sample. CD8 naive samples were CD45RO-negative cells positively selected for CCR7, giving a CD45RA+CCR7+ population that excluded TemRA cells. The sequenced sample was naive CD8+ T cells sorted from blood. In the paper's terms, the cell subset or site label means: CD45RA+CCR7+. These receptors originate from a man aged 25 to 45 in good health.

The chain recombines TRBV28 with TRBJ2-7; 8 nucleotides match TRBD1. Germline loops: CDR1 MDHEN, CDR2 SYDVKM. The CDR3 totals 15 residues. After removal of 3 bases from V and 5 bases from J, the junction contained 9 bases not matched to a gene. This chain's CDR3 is CASSFRTGKGHEQYF. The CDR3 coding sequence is TGTGCCAGCAGTTTCCGGACAGGGAAGGGCCACGAGCAGTACTTC.

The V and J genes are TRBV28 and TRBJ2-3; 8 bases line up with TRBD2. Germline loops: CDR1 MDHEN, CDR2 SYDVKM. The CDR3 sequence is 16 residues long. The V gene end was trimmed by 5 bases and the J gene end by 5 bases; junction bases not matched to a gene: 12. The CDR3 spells CASSDWTGGYEDTQYF. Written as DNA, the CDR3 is TGTGCCAGCAGTGATTGGACGGGAGGGTATGAAGATACGCAGTATTTT.

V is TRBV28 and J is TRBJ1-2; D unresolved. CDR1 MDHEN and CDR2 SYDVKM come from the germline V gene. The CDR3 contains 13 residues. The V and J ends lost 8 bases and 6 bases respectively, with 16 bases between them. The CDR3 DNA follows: TGTGCCAGCTATTTAGCCAGGAAGGATGGCTACACCTTC. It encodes CASYLARKDGYTF.

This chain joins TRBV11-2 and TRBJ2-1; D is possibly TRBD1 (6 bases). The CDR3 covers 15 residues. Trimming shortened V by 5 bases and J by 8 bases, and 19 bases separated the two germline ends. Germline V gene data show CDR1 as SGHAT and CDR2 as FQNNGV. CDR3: CASSPRTPQGYEQFF. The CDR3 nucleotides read TGTGCCAGCAGCCCCCGAACTCCACAGGGATATGAGCAGTTCTTC.

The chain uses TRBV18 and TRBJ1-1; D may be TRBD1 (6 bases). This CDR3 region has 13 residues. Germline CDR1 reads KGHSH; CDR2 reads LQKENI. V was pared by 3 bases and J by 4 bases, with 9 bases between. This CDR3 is CASSPEGGTEAFF. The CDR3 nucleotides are TGTGCCAGCTCACCGGAGGGGGGCACTGAAGCTTTCTTT.

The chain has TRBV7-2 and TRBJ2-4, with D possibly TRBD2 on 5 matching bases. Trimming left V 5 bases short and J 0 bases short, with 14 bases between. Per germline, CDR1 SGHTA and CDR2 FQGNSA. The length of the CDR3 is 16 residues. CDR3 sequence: CASSNLAGVAKNIQYF. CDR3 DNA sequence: TGTGCCAGCAGCAACCTAGCCGGGGTAGCCAAAAACATTCAGTACTTC. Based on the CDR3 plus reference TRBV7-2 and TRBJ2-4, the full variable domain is GAGVSQSPSNKVTEKGKDVELRCDPISGHTALYWYRQSLGQGLEFLIYFQGNSAPDKSGLPSDRFSAERTGGSVSTLTIQRTQQEDSAVYLCASSNLAGVAKNIQYFGAGTRLSVL.

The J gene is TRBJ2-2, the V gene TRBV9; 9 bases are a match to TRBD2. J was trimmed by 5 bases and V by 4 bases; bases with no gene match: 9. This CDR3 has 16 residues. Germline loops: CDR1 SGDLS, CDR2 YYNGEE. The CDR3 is CASSSSIAGETGELFF. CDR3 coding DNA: TGTGCCAGCAGCTCCTCCATAGCGGGAGAGACCGGGGAGCTGTTTTTT.

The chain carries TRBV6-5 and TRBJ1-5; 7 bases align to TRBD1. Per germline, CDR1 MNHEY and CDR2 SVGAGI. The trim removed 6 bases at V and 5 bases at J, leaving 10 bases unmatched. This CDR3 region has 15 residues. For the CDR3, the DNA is TGTGCCAGCAGGCTCGGGACAGATAGGGATCAGCCCCAGCATTTT. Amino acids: CASRLGTDRDQPQHF.

Here the CDR3 DNA reads TGTGCCAGCAGTTTTCGGGGTGGTAGGGTGAGTCCTTTCTTT. Its translation is CASSFRGGRVSPFF. The chain couples TRBV28 to TRBJ1-1; D remains ambiguous. The germline V gene encodes CDR1 MDHEN and CDR2 SYDVKM. The V end lost 3 bases, the J end lost 12 bases, and 20 bases lay between the germline ends. The length of the CDR3 is 14 residues.

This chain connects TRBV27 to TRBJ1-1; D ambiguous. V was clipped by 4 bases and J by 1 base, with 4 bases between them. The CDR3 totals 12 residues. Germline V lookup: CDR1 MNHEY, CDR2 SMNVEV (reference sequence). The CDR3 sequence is CASSSQNTEAFF. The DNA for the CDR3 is TGTGCCAGCAGTTCCCAGAACACTGAAGCTTTCTTT.

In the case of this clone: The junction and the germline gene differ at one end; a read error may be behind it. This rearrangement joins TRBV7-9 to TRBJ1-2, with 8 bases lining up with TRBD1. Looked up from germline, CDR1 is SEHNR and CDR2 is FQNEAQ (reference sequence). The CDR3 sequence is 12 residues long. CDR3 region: CASSLNLDRAHF. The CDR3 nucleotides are TGTGCCAGCAGCTTAAACCTGGACAGGGCTCACTTC.

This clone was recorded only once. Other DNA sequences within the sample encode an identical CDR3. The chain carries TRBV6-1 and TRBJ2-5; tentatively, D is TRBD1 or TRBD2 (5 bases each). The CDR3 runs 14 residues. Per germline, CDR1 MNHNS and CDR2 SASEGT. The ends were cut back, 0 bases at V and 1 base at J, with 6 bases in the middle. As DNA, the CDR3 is TGTGCCAGCAGTGAAGCCGGGACCCAAGAGACCCAGTACTTC. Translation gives CASSEAGTQETQYF.

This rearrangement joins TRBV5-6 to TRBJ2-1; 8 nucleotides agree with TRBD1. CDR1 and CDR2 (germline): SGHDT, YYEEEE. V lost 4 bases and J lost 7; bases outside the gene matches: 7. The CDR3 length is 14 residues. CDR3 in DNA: TGTGCCAGCAGCCTAGGGACAGGCCAAAATGAGCAGTTCTTC. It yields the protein CASSLGTGQNEQFF.

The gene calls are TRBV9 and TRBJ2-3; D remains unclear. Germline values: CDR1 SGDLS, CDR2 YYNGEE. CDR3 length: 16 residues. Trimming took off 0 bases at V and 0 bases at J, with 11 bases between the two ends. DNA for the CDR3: TGTGCCAGCAGCGTAGGGGCAGGACCTAGCACAGATACGCAGTATTTT. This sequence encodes CASSVGAGPSTDTQYF.

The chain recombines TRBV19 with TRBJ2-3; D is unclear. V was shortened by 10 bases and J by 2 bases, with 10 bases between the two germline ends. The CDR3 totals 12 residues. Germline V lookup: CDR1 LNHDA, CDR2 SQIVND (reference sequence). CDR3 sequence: CATTDYTDTQYF. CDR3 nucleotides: TGTGCCACGACCGATTACACAGATACGCAGTATTTT.

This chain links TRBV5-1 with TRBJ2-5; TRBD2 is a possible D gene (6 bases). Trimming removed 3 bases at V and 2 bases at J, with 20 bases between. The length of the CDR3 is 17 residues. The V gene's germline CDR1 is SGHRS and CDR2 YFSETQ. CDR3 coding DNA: TGCGCCAGCAGCTCAGCGGATACGGGAGTTTTTCAAGAGACCCAGTACTTC. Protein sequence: CASSSADTGVFQETQYF.

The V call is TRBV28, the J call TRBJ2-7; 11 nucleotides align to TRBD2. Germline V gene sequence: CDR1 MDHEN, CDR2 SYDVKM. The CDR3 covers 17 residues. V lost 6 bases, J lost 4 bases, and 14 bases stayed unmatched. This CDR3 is CASRPLAGGRFRYEQYF. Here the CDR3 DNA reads TGTGCCAGCAGACCGCTAGCGGGAGGAAGGTTTAGATACGAGCAGTACTTC.

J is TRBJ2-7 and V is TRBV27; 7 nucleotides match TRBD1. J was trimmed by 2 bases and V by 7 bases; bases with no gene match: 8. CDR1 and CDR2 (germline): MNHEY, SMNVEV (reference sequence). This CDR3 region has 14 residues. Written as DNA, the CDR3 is TGTGCCAGCAAAACCCAGGGACAGACCTACGAGCAGTACTTC. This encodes CASKTQGQTYEQYF.

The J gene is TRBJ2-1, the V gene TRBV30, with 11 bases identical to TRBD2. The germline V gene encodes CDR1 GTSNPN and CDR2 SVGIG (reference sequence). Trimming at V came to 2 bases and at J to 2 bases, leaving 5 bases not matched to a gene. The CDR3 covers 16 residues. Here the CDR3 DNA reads TGTGCCTGGAGTTCTCTTAGCGGGAGGGCCTACAATGAGCAGTTCTTC. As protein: CAWSSLSGRAYNEQFF.

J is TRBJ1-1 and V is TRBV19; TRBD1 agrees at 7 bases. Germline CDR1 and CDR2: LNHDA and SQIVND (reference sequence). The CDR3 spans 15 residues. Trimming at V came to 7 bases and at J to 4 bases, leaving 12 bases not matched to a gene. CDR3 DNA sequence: TGTGCCAGTACCCTGACAGGGCGGATCGGCACTGAAGCTTTCTTT. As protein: CASTLTGRIGTEAFF. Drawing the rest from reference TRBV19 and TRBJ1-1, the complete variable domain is DGGITQSPKYLFRKEGQNVTLSCEQNLNHDAMYWYRQDPGQGLRLIYYSQIVNDFQKGDIAEGYSVSREKKESFPLTVTSAQKNPTAFYLCASTLTGRIGTEAFFGQGTRLTVV.

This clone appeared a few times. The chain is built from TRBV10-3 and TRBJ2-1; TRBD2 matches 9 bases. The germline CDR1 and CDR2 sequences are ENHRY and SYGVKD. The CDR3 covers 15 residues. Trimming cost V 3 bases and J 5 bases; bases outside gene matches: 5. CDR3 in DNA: TGTGCCATCAGTGATCTATTAGCGGGAGACAATGAGCAGTTCTTC. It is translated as CAISDLLAGDNEQFF.

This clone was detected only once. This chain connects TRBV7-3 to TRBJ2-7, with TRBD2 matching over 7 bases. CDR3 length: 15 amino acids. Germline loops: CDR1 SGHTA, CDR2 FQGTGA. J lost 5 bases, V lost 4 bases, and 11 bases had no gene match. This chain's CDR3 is CASSSEGGSGDEQYF. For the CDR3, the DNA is TGTGCCAGCAGCTCAGAAGGCGGGAGTGGAGACGAGCAGTACTTC.

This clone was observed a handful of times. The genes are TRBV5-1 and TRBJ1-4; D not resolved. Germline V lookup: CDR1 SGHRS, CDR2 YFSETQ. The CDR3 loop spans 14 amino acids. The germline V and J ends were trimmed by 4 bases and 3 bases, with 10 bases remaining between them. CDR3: CASSLGGSNEKLFF. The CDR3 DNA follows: TGCGCCAGCAGCCTGGGAGGGTCTAATGAAAAACTGTTTTTT.

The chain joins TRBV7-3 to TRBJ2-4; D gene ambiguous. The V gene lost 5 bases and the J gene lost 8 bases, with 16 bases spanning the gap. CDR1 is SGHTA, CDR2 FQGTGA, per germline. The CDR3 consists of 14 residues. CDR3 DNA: TGTGCCAGCAGCCTCAATAGGGTTGAAGACATTCAGTACTTC. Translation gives CASSLNRVEDIQYF.

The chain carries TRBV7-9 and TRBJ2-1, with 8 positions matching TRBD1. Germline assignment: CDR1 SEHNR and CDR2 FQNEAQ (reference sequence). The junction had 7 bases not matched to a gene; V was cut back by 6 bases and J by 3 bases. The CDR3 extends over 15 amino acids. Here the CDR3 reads CASRSDRALYNEQFF. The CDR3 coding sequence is TGTGCCAGCAGATCGGACAGGGCGCTCTACAATGAGCAGTTCTTC.

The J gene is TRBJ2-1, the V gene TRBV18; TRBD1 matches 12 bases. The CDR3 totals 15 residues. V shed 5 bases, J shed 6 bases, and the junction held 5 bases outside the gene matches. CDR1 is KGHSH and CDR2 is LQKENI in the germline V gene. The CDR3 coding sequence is TGTGCCAGCTCAGTCCGGGACAGGGGGCTCAATGAGCAGTTCTTC. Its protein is CASSVRDRGLNEQFF.

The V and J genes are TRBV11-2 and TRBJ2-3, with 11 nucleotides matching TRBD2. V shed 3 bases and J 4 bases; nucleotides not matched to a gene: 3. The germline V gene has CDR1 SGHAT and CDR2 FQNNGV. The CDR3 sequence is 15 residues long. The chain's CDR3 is CASSLTSGKADTQYF. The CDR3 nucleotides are TGTGCCAGCAGCTTGACTAGCGGGAAGGCAGATACGCAGTATTTT.

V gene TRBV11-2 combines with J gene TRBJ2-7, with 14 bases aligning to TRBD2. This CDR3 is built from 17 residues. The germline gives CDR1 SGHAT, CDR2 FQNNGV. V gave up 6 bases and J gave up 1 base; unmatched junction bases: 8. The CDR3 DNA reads TGTGCCAGCAGTCTAGGACTAGCGGGAGGTTCATCCTACGAGCAGTACTTC. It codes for CASSLGLAGGSSYEQYF.

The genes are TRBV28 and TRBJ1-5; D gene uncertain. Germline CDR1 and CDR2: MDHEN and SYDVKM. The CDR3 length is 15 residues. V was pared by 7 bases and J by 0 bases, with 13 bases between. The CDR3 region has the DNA TGTGCCAGCACCCCCCTAATATTTAGCAATCAGCCCCAGCATTTT. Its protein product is CASTPLIFSNQPQHF. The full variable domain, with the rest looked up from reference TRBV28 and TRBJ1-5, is DVKVTQSSRYLVKRTGEKVFLECVQDMDHENMFWYRQDPGLGLRLIYFSYDVKMKEKGDIPEGYSVSREKKERFSLILESASTNQTSMYLCASTPLIFSNQPQHFGDGTRLSIL.

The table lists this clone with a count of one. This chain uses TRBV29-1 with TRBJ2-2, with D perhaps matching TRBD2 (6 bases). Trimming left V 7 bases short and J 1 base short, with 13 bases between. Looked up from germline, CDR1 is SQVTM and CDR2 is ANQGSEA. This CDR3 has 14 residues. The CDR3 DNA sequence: TGCAGCGCGGGGGAAGGTGGGAACACCGGGGAGCTGTTTTTT. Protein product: CSAGEGGNTGELFF.

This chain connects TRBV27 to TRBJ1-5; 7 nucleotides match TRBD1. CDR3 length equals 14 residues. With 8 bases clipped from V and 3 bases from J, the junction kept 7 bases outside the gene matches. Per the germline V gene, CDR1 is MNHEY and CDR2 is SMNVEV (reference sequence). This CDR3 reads CASRVGQDNQPQHF. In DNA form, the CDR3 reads TGTGCCAGCCGGGTAGGACAGGACAATCAGCCCCAGCATTTT.

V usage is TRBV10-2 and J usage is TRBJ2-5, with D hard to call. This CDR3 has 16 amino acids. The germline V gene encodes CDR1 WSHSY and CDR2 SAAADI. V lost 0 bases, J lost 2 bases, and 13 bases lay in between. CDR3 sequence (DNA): TGCGCCAGCAGTGAGTCGATCCTCGCGGATCAAGAGACCCAGTACTTC. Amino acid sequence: CASSESILADQETQYF.